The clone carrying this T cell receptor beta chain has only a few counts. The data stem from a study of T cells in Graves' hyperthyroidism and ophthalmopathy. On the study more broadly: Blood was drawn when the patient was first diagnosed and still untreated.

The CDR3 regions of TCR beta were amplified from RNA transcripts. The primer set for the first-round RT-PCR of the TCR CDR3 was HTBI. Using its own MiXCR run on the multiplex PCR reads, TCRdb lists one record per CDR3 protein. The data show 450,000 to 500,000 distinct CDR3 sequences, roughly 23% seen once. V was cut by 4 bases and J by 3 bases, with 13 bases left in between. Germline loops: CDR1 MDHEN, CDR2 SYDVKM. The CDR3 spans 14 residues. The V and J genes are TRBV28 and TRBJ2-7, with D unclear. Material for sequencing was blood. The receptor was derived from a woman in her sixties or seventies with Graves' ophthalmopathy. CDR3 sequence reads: CASSSHPISYEQYF. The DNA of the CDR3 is TGTGCCAGCAGTTCGCATCCGATCAGCTACGAGCAGTACTTC.